These 17 T cell receptor beta chains originate from one sample sequenced in a study of T cells in Graves' hyperthyroidism and ophthalmopathy. From RNA transcripts, TCR beta CDR3 regions were amplified. During a first-round RT-PCR of the TCR CDR3, the HTBI primer set was used. Via MiXCR, TCRdb re-called the multiplex PCR reads, giving one row per CDR3 protein. This sample has 660,000 or so distinct CDR3 sequences, with less than 25% found just once. The specimen was blood. The receptors derive from a young man with Graves' ophthalmopathy.

This clonotype was detected once. A much larger clonotype is one base distant, so this may be a read error. The chain employs TRBV11-1 and TRBJ2-1; TRBD2 might be the D (6 bases). V was pared by 4 bases and J by 0 bases, with 13 bases between. Germline CDR1 reads SGHAT; CDR2 reads FQDESV (reference sequence). The CDR3 consists of 16 residues. CDR3 loop: CASSWGGPGSYNEQFF. CDR3 nucleotides: TGTGCCAGCAGCTGGGGAGGACCAGGCTCCTACAATGAGCAGTTCTTC.

Only a few counts were recorded for this clonotype. The chain uses TRBV28 and TRBJ2-1; D not resolved. The CDR3 spans 12 residues. Germline V gene data show CDR1 as MDHEN and CDR2 as SYDVKM. V was trimmed by 5 bases and J by 7 bases, leaving 9 bases between them. The CDR3 sequence: CASSQTINEQFF. The CDR3 region has the DNA TGTGCCAGCAGTCAGACCATTAATGAGCAGTTCTTC.

This clonotype has a single count. Being one base from a much bigger clone, this may be a read error. The J gene is TRBJ1-2, the V gene TRBV7-2; D call uncertain. The length of the CDR3 is 13 residues. Germline V gene sequence: CDR1 SGHTA, CDR2 FQGNSA. V was cut by 5 bases and J by 3 bases, with 10 bases left in between. The CDR3 reads CASSLGPHYGYTF. Written as DNA, the CDR3 is TGTGCCAGCAGCCTCGGGCCCCACTATGGCTACACCTTC.

This clonotype was counted only a few times. The J gene is TRBJ1-1, the V gene TRBV4-1; tentative D call: TRBD1 (5 bases). From germline, CDR1 is MGHRA and CDR2 YSYEKL. V was cut by 3 bases and J by 5 bases, with 10 bases left in between. The CDR3 is made up of 13 amino acids. CDR3 coding DNA: TGCGCCAGCAGCCATTACCAGGGAACTGAAGCTTTCTTT. Amino acids: CASSHYQGTEAFF.

The V and J genes are TRBV20-1 and TRBJ2-7; maybe TRBD2 (6 bases). Trimming cost V 1 base and J 7 bases, with 17 bases left between them. This CDR3 contains 14 residues. Germline V gene data show CDR1 as DFQATT and CDR2 as SNEGSKA (reference sequence). CDR3 sequence reads: CSARVPGASGEQYF. The CDR3 bases are TGCAGTGCTAGAGTACCGGGAGCATCGGGGGAGCAGTACTTC.

This clonotype turned up a few times. The chain carries TRBV7-2 and TRBJ1-5; D unclear. Germline CDR1 and CDR2: SGHTA and FQGNSA. CDR3 length: 14 amino acids. V gave up 5 bases and J gave up 4 bases, with 12 bases separating them. The CDR3 reads CASSKRLTNQPQHF. The CDR3 DNA reads as TGTGCCAGCAGCAAACGGCTGACGAATCAGCCCCAGCATTTT.

There are a few counts of this clonotype. The chain recombines TRBV30 with TRBJ2-7, with a tentative D call TRBD1 (6 bases). The CDR3 contains 13 residues. The germline V gene has CDR1 GTSNPN and CDR2 SVGIG (reference sequence). Trimming stripped 0 bases from V and 2 bases from J, with 8 bases between. The CDR3 sequence is CAWSVAGAYEQYF. CDR3 DNA sequence: TGTGCCTGGAGTGTAGCAGGGGCCTACGAGCAGTACTTC.

Note on this clonotype: This may come from a read error, since a much larger clone is one base off. The gene calls are TRBV7-8 and TRBJ1-5, with a tentative D call TRBD1 (5 bases). The length of the CDR3 is 16 residues. The germline gives CDR1 SGHVS, CDR2 FQNEAQ. This CDR3 is CAISLGDPLINQPQHF. CDR3 sequence (DNA): TGTGCCATCAGCTTAGGGGACCCCCTTATCAATCAGCCCCAGCATTTT.

The table lists this clonotype with many counts. This chain connects TRBV28 to TRBJ2-3; D may be TRBD2 (6 bases). This CDR3 contains 15 residues. Trimming shortened V by 6 bases and J by 2 bases, and 15 bases separated the two germline ends. Germline loops: CDR1 MDHEN, CDR2 SYDVKM. This chain's CDR3 is CASSPRGSLTDTQYF. CDR3 in DNA: TGTGCCAGCAGCCCGCGGGGCTCTCTCACAGATACGCAGTATTTT.

The chain links TRBV3-1 to TRBJ2-1; TRBD1 matches 7 bases. The CDR3 is 13 residues long. Germline CDR1 and CDR2: LGHDT and YNNKEL (reference sequence). V shed 1 base and J 9 bases; nucleotides not matched to a gene: 3. CDR3 residues: CASSQVRGSEQFF. CDR3 in DNA: TGTGCCAGCAGCCAAGTCAGGGGGAGTGAGCAGTTCTTC.

This clonotype was observed a few times. This chain links TRBV18 with TRBJ1-3; no reliable D call. With 0 bases removed from V and 2 bases from J, the gap between germline ends came to 8 bases. Germline V lookup: CDR1 KGHSH, CDR2 LQKENI. The CDR3 sequence is 15 residues long. The CDR3 sequence is CASSPPHPTGNTIYF. DNA for the CDR3: TGTGCCAGCTCACCACCACACCCAACTGGAAACACCATATATTTT.

This clonotype was picked up many times. The chain employs TRBV7-2 and TRBJ1-6; perhaps TRBD1 as D (5 bases). Between the trimmed V and J ends, which lost 5 bases and 4 bases, there was a span of 24 bases. The germline CDR1 and CDR2 sequences are SGHTA and FQGNSA. This CDR3 comprises 19 residues. In nucleotides, the CDR3 is TGTGCCAGCAGCGCCACCCCCGGCAAGGGGCCCACTTATAATTCACCCCTCCACTTT. Encoded protein: CASSATPGKGPTYNSPLHF.

The chain combines TRBV19 with TRBJ2-1; 9 bases are shared with TRBD2. Per the germline V gene, CDR1 is LNHDA and CDR2 is SQIVND (reference sequence). V trimming: 1 base; J trimming: 8 bases; junction bases outside the gene matches: 6. The CDR3 totals 15 residues. The CDR3 region is CASSIVGSGRDEQFF. In DNA form, the CDR3 reads TGTGCCAGTAGTATAGTCGGTAGCGGGAGAGATGAGCAGTTCTTC.

This clonotype was observed a single time. A read error may account for a junction end that differs from germline. As DNA, the CDR3 is TGTGCCAGCAGCCTTGGACTGGGGGACAATGAGCAGTTCTTC. Translation: CASSLGLGDNEQFF. J is TRBJ2-1 and V is TRBV5-1; the D gene could be TRBD1 or TRBD2 (5 bases each). The germline CDR1 and CDR2 sequences are SGHRS and YFSETQ. This CDR3 is built from 14 residues.

This clonotype was seen ten or more times. This chain joins TRBV24-1 and TRBJ2-3; 14 bases map to TRBD2. Germline V gene sequence: CDR1 KGHDR, CDR2 SFDVKD. There are 20 residues in the CDR3. The V segment lost 1 base and the J segment 4 bases; nucleotides outside the gene matches: 12. In DNA, the CDR3 is TGTGCCACCAGTGATTTCCCCCCCGGGACTAGCGGGAGTGGAGCAGATACGCAGTATTTT. Amino acid sequence: CATSDFPPGTSGSGADTQYF.

CDR3 in amino acids: CASSTYDATGLGYTF. The CDR3 nucleotides read TGTGCCAGTAGTACCTACGACGCTACAGGGTTGGGCTACACCTTC. This chain links TRBV19 with TRBJ1-2, with D perhaps TRBD1 (6 bases). The CDR3 runs to 15 residues. The V end was cut by 4 bases, the J end by 8 bases, with 20 bases between. The germline V gene encodes CDR1 LNHDA and CDR2 SQIVND (reference sequence).

J is TRBJ1-4 and V is TRBV6-1; D unresolved. The CDR3 consists of 10 residues. The germline gives CDR1 MNHNS, CDR2 SASEGT. Trimming pared 7 bases from V and 6 bases from J, leaving 3 bases between. CDR3 nucleotide sequence: TGTGCCAGCAAGGATGAAAAACTGTTTTTT. Translated, it gives CASKDEKLFF.